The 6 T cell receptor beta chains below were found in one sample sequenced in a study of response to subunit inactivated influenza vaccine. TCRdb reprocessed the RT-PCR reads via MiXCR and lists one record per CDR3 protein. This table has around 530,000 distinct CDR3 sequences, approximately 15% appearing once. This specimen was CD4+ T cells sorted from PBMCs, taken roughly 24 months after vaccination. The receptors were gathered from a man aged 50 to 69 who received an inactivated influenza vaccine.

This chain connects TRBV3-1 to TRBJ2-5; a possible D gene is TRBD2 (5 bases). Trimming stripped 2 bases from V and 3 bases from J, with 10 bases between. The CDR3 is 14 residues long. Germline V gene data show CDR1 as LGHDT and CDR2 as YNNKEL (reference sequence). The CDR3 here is CASSQRLREETQYF. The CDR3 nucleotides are TGTGCCAGCAGCCAAAGACTAAGGGAAGAGACCCAGTACTTC.

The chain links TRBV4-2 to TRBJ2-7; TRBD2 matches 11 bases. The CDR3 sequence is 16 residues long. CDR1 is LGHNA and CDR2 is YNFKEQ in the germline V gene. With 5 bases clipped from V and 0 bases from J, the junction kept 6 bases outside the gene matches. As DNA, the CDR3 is TGTGCCAGCAGCGGAGCGGGGACTAGCGGCTCCTACGAGCAGTACTTC. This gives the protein CASSGAGTSGSYEQYF.

The CDR3 sequence is CASSLALSVNTEAFF. The CDR3 DNA sequence: TGTGCCAGCAGCTTAGCCTTGAGTGTGAACACTGAAGCTTTCTTT. The chain carries TRBV7-2 and TRBJ1-1; D gene ambiguous. Trimming took off 0 bases at V and 0 bases at J, with 8 bases between the two ends. This CDR3 region has 15 residues. From germline, CDR1 is SGHTA and CDR2 FQGNSA.

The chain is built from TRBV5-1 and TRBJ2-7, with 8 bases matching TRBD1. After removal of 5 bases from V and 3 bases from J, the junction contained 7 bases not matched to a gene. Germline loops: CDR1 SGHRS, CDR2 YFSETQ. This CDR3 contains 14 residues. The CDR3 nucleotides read TGCGCCAGCAGACCCGGGACAGGCGACTACGAGCAGTACTTC. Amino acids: CASRPGTGDYEQYF.

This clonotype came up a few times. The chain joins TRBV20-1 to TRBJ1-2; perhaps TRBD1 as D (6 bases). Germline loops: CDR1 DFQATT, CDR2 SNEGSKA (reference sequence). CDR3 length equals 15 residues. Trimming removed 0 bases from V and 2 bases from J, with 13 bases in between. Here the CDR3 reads CSARDSGAENYGYTF. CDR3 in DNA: TGCAGTGCTAGAGATTCAGGGGCCGAAAACTATGGCTACACCTTC.

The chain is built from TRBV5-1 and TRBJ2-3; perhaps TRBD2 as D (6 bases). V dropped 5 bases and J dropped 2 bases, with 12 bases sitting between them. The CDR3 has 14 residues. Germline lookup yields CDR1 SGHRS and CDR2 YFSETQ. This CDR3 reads CASSAGTLTDTQYF. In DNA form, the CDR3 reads TGCGCCAGCAGTGCCGGGACTCTCACAGATACGCAGTATTTT. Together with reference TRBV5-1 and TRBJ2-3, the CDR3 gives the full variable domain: KAGVTQTPRYLIKTRGQQVTLSCSPISGHRSVSWYQQTPGQGLQFLFEYFSETQRNKGNFPGRFSGRQFSNSRSEMNVSTLELGDSALYLCASSAGTLTDTQYFGPGTRLTVL.